This TCR beta chain was captured by sequencing in a study of regulatory T cells in long-lasting Graves disease (TCRdb year 2021). For context, the study as a whole: Patients with newly diagnosed Graves' disease had been on antithyroid drugs for under 3 months. Persistent Graves' disease patients were compared with newly diagnosed Graves' disease patients by peripheral blood TCR sequencing and RNA sequencing. The study took place in China and was registered as a clinical trial. A total of around 35 samples underwent TCR sequencing: about 13 from persistent and some 20 from newly diagnosed Graves' disease patients. Overall results and qualifications from the work: Only peripheral blood was studied, because thyroid tissue, the primary lesion, was inaccessible. Compared with newly diagnosed patients, patients with persistent Graves' disease had lower TCR Shannon entropy and fewer highly expanded clones, which suggests clonal expansion. Sequencing and analysis were restricted to the TCR beta chain. Preferential use of TRBV28, TRBJ1-2 and TRBJ2-5 was observed in persistent disease, whereas TRBV20-1 and TRBJ2-1 were favored in newly diagnosed disease. The authors noted that the small sample size was a limitation that may lower accuracy. More public clonotypes were shared among persistent patients (more than 2,500) than among newly diagnosed patients (roughly 960).

The library was made by multiplex PCR. TCRdb shows the sequencer as Illumina HiSeq 4000. iRepertoire HTBI primers and Arm-PCR amplification of CDR3 regions were used to construct TCR beta libraries. Before sequencing, the PCR products went through gel purification. From the authors' description of their analysis: A total of roughly 58 TRBV and 14 TRBJ segments were identified across samples and were used for gene usage analysis of CDR3 amino acid clonotypes. Filtered high-quality paired reads were merged into contigs using COPE and FqMerger. Contigs were aligned with BLAST to IMGT TRBV, TRBD and TRBJ reference genes, and CDR3 was defined per IMGT. Highly expanded clones were defined as clonotypes with a frequency above 0.1%. Shannon entropy served as the measure of repertoire diversity, while the Gini coefficient captured V-J evenness. A clonotype was considered public if more than one individual shared it. TCRdb redid the processing of the public reads, applying fastp at Q25 and MiXCR, and retained in-frame beta chains. All rows with the same CDR3 protein become a single entry with the most common DNA and genes. These V and J calls derive from TCRdb rather than the authors' analysis. This sample lists about 610,000 distinct CDR3 sequences; 15% to 20% were detected once. About 11% of the sample comes from the top ten.

This clonotype was counted many times. Its antigen specificity is not known. No quality values exist for individual bases; no much larger clone is one base distant. Sample time point, as interpreted from the label and publication: newly diagnosed GD, antithyroid drugs for less than 3 months. For both TCR sequencing and RNA sequencing, RNA was extracted from PBMCs using TRIzol. The diagnosis of Graves' disease followed American Thyroid Association guidelines. The patients came from an endocrinology department in Xi'an, China. From each patient, about 8.9 milliliters of peripheral blood was collected into an EDTA anticoagulant tube. Ficoll Paque Plus density gradient separation was used to isolate PBMCs, and no additional T cell sorting was done. An Agilent 2100 Bioanalyzer and agarose gel were used to check RNA quality, and a NanoDrop 2000 was used to measure RNA concentration. The CDR3 runs 13 amino acids, cysteine and phenylalanine included. Only the CDR3 part of the read is kept: 39 bases, read in frame from the first base. The germline V gene encodes CDR1 SEHNR and CDR2 FQNEAQ (reference sequence). Trimming removed 3 bases from V and 5 bases from J, leaving 9 bases between the germline ends.

A further study also used this sample, focusing on T cells in Graves' hyperthyroidism and ophthalmopathy. Per that second paper: Stable Graves' hyperthyroidism was defined as the absence of progression to ophthalmopathy over 18 months of follow-up. Hyperthyroidism patients were newly diagnosed, had a disease duration of under 2 months, and were aged 18 to 65 years. Any patient with an uncontrolled infection, another autoimmune disease, pregnancy or lactation was excluded. Diagnoses were based on clinical symptoms, serum thyroxine and TRAb, thyroid ultrasound and orbital computed tomography. The first round of RT-PCR for the TCR CDR3 was performed with the HTBI primer set and the Qiagen OneStep RT-PCR kit. Most expanded thyroid clonotypes (frequency above 0.001) were also detected in blood, suggesting blood repertoires may reflect thyroid immune responses. A 13 V-J signature model separated ophthalmopathy from stable hyperthyroidism, with 87.88% sensitivity and about 81% specificity in cross-validation and 80%/75% in testing. In validation, progression to ophthalmopathy was predicted by the model with around 70% sensitivity and 72.22% specificity, a median of around 6.5 months before onset. TCR V-J signatures able to tell the groups apart were searched for in a discovery cohort of 100 patients, of whom roughly 42 had Graves' ophthalmopathy and roughly 59 had stable Graves' hyperthyroidism. Prospective prediction of ophthalmopathy was tested in an independent validation cohort consisting of roughly 19 hyperthyroidism patients and around 16 patients who later progressed to ophthalmopathy. The 95 to 100 discovery patients were divided at random into training and test sets in a 7:3 ratio. In six Graves' hyperthyroidism patients, the study also compared T-cell repertoires from thyroid tissue with T-cell repertoires from blood. After sampling, hyperthyroidism patients received methimazole starting at 30 mg daily, and ophthalmopathy patients received high-dose intravenous methylprednisolone. The libraries were constructed in a second round of multiplex PCR and then size-selected and purified. Sequencing of the libraries was done on an Illumina HiSeq2000 using paired-end 100 bp reads. SOAPnuke was used to process the raw data, removing reads that contained adapters or uncalled bases, had a mean Phred below 15, or lacked an exact match to the constant primer or identifier. High-quality paired reads were merged using COPE v1.2.5, and each unique nucleotide sequence was defined as a clonotype. MiTCR v1.1 was used to align clonotypes to the IMGT TRBV, TRBD and TRBJ reference segments. The analysis was restricted to V-J combinations with a frequency above 0.0001, which together covered just over 98% of the repertoires. The TCS score was defined as the ratio of F50 (clonal expansion) to E x V (chaos), calculated using BLOSUM62-based TCRdist between CDR3 peptides within each V-J. Welch's t-statistics and random forest reduced roughly 540 V-J features to roughly 13, which were used in a naive Bayes classifier (R e1071). No statistical method was used to set the sample size in advance, and investigators knew the group allocation. The paper reports TCR Vbeta CDR3 sequencing of some 140 peripheral blood samples: around 45 ophthalmopathy, over 70 hyperthyroidism and about 17 progressor patients.

The sequences come from peripheral blood mononuclear cells (PBMCs), collected at new diagnosis, from a patient treated with antithyroid drugs. This clonotype originated in a man between 18 and 29 years old with Graves disease. Donor details come from another sample of the same person, matched by shared clones. The chain links TRBV7-9 with TRBJ2-3; TRBD2 could be the D gene, as 6 bases match. The DNA sequence follows: TGTGCCAGCAGCTTCTCAGCGGGAGATACGCAGTATTTT. It specifies CASSFSAGDTQYF.